This T cell receptor beta chain was captured by sequencing in a study of cytomegalovirus exposure and HLA in healthy donors. The CDR3 totals 16 residues. Between the trimmed V and J ends, which lost 2 bases and 2 bases, there was a span of 15 bases. The germline gives CDR1 MNHEY, CDR2 SVGAGI. Method: immunoSEQ multiplex PCR; TCRdb's copy keeps in-frame clones and lacks some. The data show a few hundred thousand clones, approximately 80% seen once. This clonotype was sampled from a woman aged 25 to 39 in good health and CMV-seropositive. V gene TRBV6-5 combines with J gene TRBJ1-2; tentative D call: TRBD1 (5 bases). Sequencing input: PBMCs. CDR3 sequence: CASSYGWDRTNYGYTF. The CDR3 bases are TGTGCCAGCAGTTACGGATGGGACCGTACGAACTATGGCTACACCTTC.